One sample yielded the 6 T cell receptor beta chains listed below, sequenced in a study of Graves' ophthalmopathy and Graves' hyperthyroidism. Amplification targeted the TCR beta CDR3 regions, with RNA transcripts as the source material. The first-round RT-PCR employed HTBI primers together with the Qiagen OneStep RT-PCR kit. A multiplex PCR was then performed as the second round. TCRdb redid the calling of the multiplex PCR reads with MiXCR, one entry per CDR3 protein. The sample contains 210,000 or so distinct CDR3 sequences, over 25% of which appear only once. The sample consisted of peripheral blood. The source is a man aged 45-60 years with Graves' ophthalmopathy.

This clonotype came up many times. The J gene is TRBJ1-1, the V gene TRBV7-2; D remains ambiguous. Germline V lookup: CDR1 SGHTA, CDR2 FQGNSA. V was pared by 1 base and J by 1 base, with 10 bases between. This CDR3 region has 15 residues. CDR3 residues: CASSLELGKNTEAFF. As DNA, the CDR3 is TGTGCCAGCAGCTTAGAGCTGGGAAAGAACACTGAAGCTTTCTTT.

The count of this clonotype is one. The V and J genes are TRBV12-3 or TRBV12-4 and TRBJ1-3, with D hard to call. The CDR3 totals 17 residues. The V gene lost 5 bases and the J gene lost 0 bases, with 17 bases spanning the gap. In DNA, the CDR3 is TGTGCCAGCAGTATGAGACGGATTATATTCTCTGGAAACACCATATATTTT. It specifies CASSMRRIIFSGNTIYF.

This clonotype was counted many times. The CDR3 DNA reads TGTGCCACCCGGACGCTGTACGAGCAGTACTTC. Encoded protein: CATRTLYEQYF. The chain employs TRBV28 and TRBJ2-7; D gene ambiguous. Per germline, CDR1 MDHEN and CDR2 SYDVKM. The CDR3 spans 11 residues. The V and J ends lost 10 bases and 4 bases respectively, with 11 bases between them.

The chain couples TRBV12-3 or TRBV12-4 to TRBJ2-7; the D gene is possibly TRBD2 (5 bases). The CDR3 is 15 amino acids. The V end lost 3 bases, the J end lost 3 bases, and 15 bases lay between the germline ends. The CDR3, as DNA: TGTGCCAGCAGTTTCAGTGCGGGTTTCAACTACGAGCAGTACTTC. This encodes CASSFSAGFNYEQYF.

This chain links TRBV28 with TRBJ1-6; 9 nucleotides agree with TRBD1. V was clipped by 6 bases and J by 10 bases; unmatched bases: 10. Germline CDR1 MDHEN, CDR2 SYDVKM. The CDR3 is 15 amino acids. This CDR3 is CASRQQDRGGSPLHF. CDR3 DNA sequence: TGTGCCAGCAGGCAACAGGACAGGGGTGGATCACCCCTCCACTTT.

This clonotype has ten or more counts. This chain links TRBV20-1 with TRBJ2-1, with D tentatively TRBD1 or TRBD2 (5 bases each). The ends were cut back, 7 bases at V and 9 bases at J, with 16 bases in the middle. Germline V gene lookup returns CDR1 DFQATT and CDR2 SNEGSKA (reference sequence). The CDR3 length is 12 residues. The CDR3 is CSVPRDHPEQFF. The CDR3 DNA reads as TGCAGTGTGCCCCGGGACCACCCTGAGCAGTTCTTC.